The 28 T cell receptor beta chains reported below all come from one sample, sequenced in a study of blood T cell repertoires in COVID-19. Sequencing was performed with immunoSEQ multiplex PCR; in TCRdb, only in-frame clones are kept and a portion is missing. The sample holds 60,000 to 70,000 clones, roughly 85% seen once. The specimen sequenced was peripheral blood. Receptor source: a woman aged 55-75 years with acute or convalescent COVID-19.

This sequence joins TRBV19 and TRBJ2-6, with TRBD1 identical over 9 bases. The junction had 2 bases not matched to a gene; V was cut back by 3 bases and J by 5 bases. CDR3 size: 15 residues. Germline CDR1 reads LNHDA; CDR2 reads SQIVND (reference sequence). The CDR3 DNA reads as TGTGCCAGTAGTATGGGGACAGGGAGGGCCAACGTCCTGACTTTC. It specifies CASSMGTGRANVLTF.

The V call is TRBV11-2, the J call TRBJ1-2; 10 bases map to TRBD1. V lost 5 bases to trimming and J lost 6 bases; unmatched junction nucleotides: 9. The germline V gene has CDR1 SGHAT and CDR2 FQNNGV. The CDR3 extends over 15 amino acids. The CDR3 sequence: CASSLRQGTGDGYTF. CDR3 DNA sequence: TGTGCCAGCAGCCTTAGGCAGGGGACAGGGGATGGCTACACCTTC.

J is TRBJ1-1 and V is TRBV6-5; a possible D gene is TRBD1 (6 bases). The CDR3 length is 15 residues. The V end lost 2 bases, the J end lost 1 base, and 11 bases lay between the germline ends. The germline gives CDR1 MNHEY, CDR2 SVGAGI. The CDR3 bases are TGTGCCAGCAGTTACGAGGACAGTGCGAACACTGAAGCTTTCTTT. Translated, it gives CASSYEDSANTEAFF.

This rearrangement joins TRBV5-6 to TRBJ1-6; no clear D gene. The germline gives CDR1 SGHDT, CDR2 YYEEEE. V shed 0 bases and J shed 7 bases, with 14 bases lying between them. This CDR3 region has 16 residues. Here the CDR3 DNA reads TGTGCCAGCAGCTTGGCTCCGCAGGCGCCAAATTCACCCCTCCACTTT. Its protein is CASSLAPQAPNSPLHF.

This sequence joins TRBV9 and TRBJ2-7, with D possibly being TRBD1 (6 bases). The CDR3 loop spans 16 amino acids. The germline V gene encodes CDR1 SGDLS and CDR2 YYNGEE. The V gene lost 4 bases and the J gene lost 7 bases, with 24 bases spanning the gap. The CDR3 region is CASSPLQGRITNEQYF. CDR3 nucleotides: TGTGCCAGCAGCCCGTTGCAGGGGAGAATAACTAATGAGCAGTACTTC.

The V gene is TRBV6-5, the J gene TRBJ1-6; D remains unclear. V dropped 6 bases and J dropped 5 bases, with 5 bases sitting between them. CDR3 length equals 12 residues. Germline loops: CDR1 MNHEY, CDR2 SVGAGI. CDR3 region: CASRRDNSPLHF. CDR3 DNA sequence: TGTGCCAGCAGACGGGATAATTCACCCCTCCACTTT.

There are a few counts of this clone. Written as DNA, the CDR3 is TGTGCCAGCAGCCAAGATGAGGTTGGTGGAGCTTTCTTT. It specifies CASSQDEVGGAFF. The chain has TRBV14 and TRBJ1-1, with D unresolved. V was cut by 0 bases and J by 10 bases, with 12 bases left in between. This CDR3 is 13 amino acids long. Per the germline V gene, CDR1 is SGHDN and CDR2 is FVKESK.

The V and J genes are TRBV28 and TRBJ1-2; D remains ambiguous. The CDR3 runs to 14 residues. V lost 3 bases to trimming and J lost 8 bases, with 16 bases between them. Germline CDR1 MDHEN, CDR2 SYDVKM. In DNA form, the CDR3 reads TGTGCCAGCAGTTTCATGCCGGGGTTGGGGGGCTACACCTTC. This translates into CASSFMPGLGGYTF.

The chain is built from TRBV6-5 and TRBJ1-5; D may be TRBD1 (6 bases). The CDR3 is 13 amino acids. CDR1 is MNHEY and CDR2 is SVGAGI in the germline V gene. Trimming pared 6 bases from V and 4 bases from J, leaving 10 bases between. In DNA form, the CDR3 reads TGTGCCAGCAGCCGGACAGAGAATCAGCCCCAGCATTTT. Translated, it gives CASSRTENQPQHF.

The V gene is TRBV12-3 or TRBV12-4, the J gene TRBJ1-1; D remains ambiguous. CDR3 length equals 13 residues. V was clipped by 2 bases and J by 5 bases, with 9 bases between them. The CDR3 loop reads CASSLIGGTEAFF. CDR3 nucleotides: TGTGCCAGCAGTTTAATTGGCGGGACTGAAGCTTTCTTT.

J is TRBJ2-7 and V is TRBV10-3; D remains unclear. CDR1 and CDR2 from the germline V gene are ENHRY and SYGVKD. The CDR3 is 13 residues long. The V end lost 10 bases, the J end lost 2 bases, and 15 bases lay between the germline ends. DNA of the CDR3: TGTGCCAACGGTGGCGGAGCCGCCTACGAGCAGTACTTC. Its translation: CANGGGAAYEQYF.

This chain links TRBV27 with TRBJ2-1; D possibly corresponds to TRBD2 (5 bases). CDR1 and CDR2 from the germline V gene are MNHEY and SMNVEV (reference sequence). V lost 3 bases, J lost 0 bases, and 18 bases lay in between. This CDR3 has 18 residues. The CDR3 nucleotides are TGTGCCAGCAGTTTCACCCCCCCCGGGGTGAGCTCCTACAATGAGCAGTTCTTC. Amino acids: CASSFTPPGVSSYNEQFF.

The J gene is TRBJ2-7, the V gene TRBV7-9; D is uncertain. The CDR3 length is 14 residues. Per the germline V gene, CDR1 is SEHNR and CDR2 is FQNEAQ (reference sequence). The V gene lost 4 bases and the J gene lost 2 bases, with 12 bases spanning the gap. CDR3 protein: CASSSARVTYEQYF. The CDR3 DNA reads as TGTGCCAGCAGCTCCGCCCGGGTGACCTACGAGCAGTACTTC.

The rearrangement links TRBV5-4 to TRBJ2-2, with 8 bases aligning to TRBD1. CDR1 and CDR2 (germline): SGHNT, YYREEE (reference sequence). J was trimmed by 5 bases and V by 3 bases; bases with no gene match: 6. The CDR3 contains 15 residues. CDR3 sequence reads: CASSSQGALTGELFF. CDR3 DNA: TGTGCCAGCAGCTCCCAGGGGGCGCTTACCGGGGAGCTGTTTTTT. The full variable domain, with the rest looked up from reference TRBV5-4 and TRBJ2-2, is ETGVTQSPTHLIKTRGQQVTLRCSSQSGHNTVSWYQQALGQGPQFIFQYYREEENGRGNFPPRFSGLQFPNYSSELNVNALELDDSALYLCASSSQGALTGELFFGEGSRLTVL.

The chain recombines TRBV28 with TRBJ1-5; D might be TRBD1 (5 bases). Trimming stripped 3 bases from V and 4 bases from J, with 13 bases between. CDR3 length equals 15 residues. The germline gives CDR1 MDHEN, CDR2 SYDVKM. Here the CDR3 reads CASSLGQQFNQPQHF. CDR3 coding DNA: TGTGCCAGCAGTTTGGGGCAGCAGTTTAATCAGCCCCAGCATTTT.

This chain joins TRBV28 and TRBJ1-4; D unresolved. The CDR3 length is 12 residues. With 6 bases removed from V and 4 bases from J, the gap between germline ends came to 6 bases. In germline, CDR1 is MDHEN, CDR2 SYDVKM. For the CDR3, the DNA is TGTGCCAGCAGCGAGGGTAATGAAAAACTGTTTTTT. It yields the protein CASSEGNEKLFF.

This clone has just a few counts. The V call is TRBV15, the J call TRBJ1-3; D call uncertain. Germline CDR1 is LNHNV and CDR2 is YYDKDF (reference sequence). V lost 4 bases and J 2 bases, leaving 9 bases between the germline ends. There are 14 residues in the CDR3. The CDR3 nucleotides read TGTGCCACCAGCACCCGGGTCACTGGAAACACCATATATTTT. Protein sequence: CATSTRVTGNTIYF. Complete variable domain (other parts from reference TRBV15 and TRBJ1-3): DAMVIQNPRYQVTQFGKPVTLSCSQTLNHNVMYWYQQKSSQAPKLLFHYYDKDFNNEADTPDNFQSRRPNTSFCFLDIRSPGLGDTAMYLCATSTRVTGNTIYFGEGSWLTVV.

This clone was found once. The V call is TRBV19, the J call TRBJ2-1, with 10 bases identical to TRBD1. Germline V gene sequence: CDR1 LNHDA, CDR2 SQIVND (reference sequence). This CDR3 comprises 14 residues. V dropped 5 bases and J dropped 10; count of bases not matched to a gene: 8. The CDR3: CASSPGQGLGEQFF. The CDR3, as DNA: TGTGCCAGTAGTCCGGGACAGGGGCTCGGGGAGCAGTTCTTC.

The rearrangement links TRBV28 to TRBJ1-2, with 8 bases fitting TRBD1. CDR1 MDHEN and CDR2 SYDVKM come from the germline V gene. The J segment lost 3 bases and the V segment lost 6 bases, leaving 12 bases of the junction unmatched. The CDR3 consists of 16 residues. The DNA of the CDR3 is TGTGCCAGCAGCCCTGCTTCTGCGACAGGGGACTATGGCTACACCTTC. As protein: CASSPASATGDYGYTF.

In this sample, this clone turned up once. Other DNA sequences from this sample encode an identical CDR3 as well. This chain connects TRBV10-2 to TRBJ1-2; TRBD1 matches at 10 bases. Trimming took 6 bases from V and 3 from J; bases not matched to a gene: 1. This CDR3 has 13 amino acids. Germline CDR1 reads WSHSY; CDR2 reads SAAADI. In DNA form, the CDR3 reads TGCGCCAGCAGCGGGACAGGGGACTATGGCTACACCTTC. It yields the protein CASSGTGDYGYTF.

The CDR3 region is CASSKVTGSSVYEQYF. CDR3 coding DNA: TGTGCCAGCAGCAAAGTTACCGGGAGCTCTGTTTACGAGCAGTACTTC. The chain is built from TRBV21-1 and TRBJ2-7; the table's D call, TRBD2, has no DNA check behind it. TRBV21-1 is deemed a pseudogene. The CDR3 length is 16 residues.

DNA for the CDR3: TGTGCCAGCAGCTTGGTAACAGGGCCCCACACAGATACGCAGTATTTT. This encodes CASSLVTGPHTDTQYF. The chain uses TRBV5-4 and TRBJ2-3, with a possible D match to TRBD1 (6 bases). CDR1 SGHNT and CDR2 YYREEE come from the germline V gene (reference sequence). The V gene lost 0 bases and the J gene lost 2 bases, with 13 bases spanning the gap. The CDR3 has 16 residues.

The chain links TRBV5-6 to TRBJ1-6; 9 bases line up with TRBD1. V shed 4 bases and J 4 bases; nucleotides not matched to a gene: 6. From germline, CDR1 is SGHDT and CDR2 YYEEEE. This CDR3 comprises 16 residues. CDR3 nucleotides: TGTGCCAGCAGCAAAGGACAGGGGAATTATAATTCACCCCTCCACTTT. It is translated as CASSKGQGNYNSPLHF.

The V call is TRBV19, the J call TRBJ2-3; TRBD2 matches 10 bases. The CDR3 runs to 15 residues. V shed 9 bases, J shed 6 bases, and the junction held 12 bases outside the gene matches. The germline V gene encodes CDR1 LNHDA and CDR2 SQIVND (reference sequence). The CDR3 protein is CASESGRAGGDTQYF. CDR3 coding DNA: TGTGCCAGCGAGAGCGGGAGGGCCGGAGGGGATACGCAGTATTTT.

V gene TRBV4-2 combines with J gene TRBJ1-2, with 8 bases that match TRBD1. This CDR3 region has 17 residues. V gave up 2 bases and J gave up 2 bases; unmatched junction bases: 10. CDR1 LGHNA and CDR2 YNFKEQ come from the germline V gene. The CDR3: CASSQRKSGQENYGYTF. The CDR3 bases are TGTGCCAGCAGCCAAAGAAAGTCGGGACAGGAGAACTATGGCTACACCTTC.

J is TRBJ1-2 and V is TRBV12-3 or TRBV12-4, with D possibly matching TRBD1 (6 bases). Trimming left V 5 bases short and J 3 bases short, with 10 bases between. The CDR3 has 13 residues. CDR3 residues: CASSPGQYYGYTF. CDR3 nucleotides: TGTGCCAGCAGTCCTGGACAGTACTATGGCTACACCTTC.

The V and J genes are TRBV5-5 and TRBJ1-4; 8 nucleotides line up with TRBD1. Germline loops: CDR1 SGHKS, CDR2 YYEKEE (reference sequence). The CDR3 spans 16 residues. The V and J ends lost 3 bases and 4 bases, in that order; junction bases with no gene match: 8. CDR3 nucleotides: TGTGCCAGCAGCTGGACCGGACAGGGCGTTAATGAAAAACTGTTTTTT. This translates into CASSWTGQGVNEKLFF.

The J gene is TRBJ2-2, the V gene TRBV30; D ambiguous. This CDR3 comprises 15 residues. Germline V gene sequence: CDR1 GTSNPN, CDR2 SVGIG (reference sequence). V lost 0 bases to trimming and J lost 2 bases, with 10 bases between them. CDR3 amino acids: CAWSVAPSNTGELFF. The CDR3 region has the DNA TGTGCCTGGAGTGTAGCGCCCTCAAACACCGGGGAGCTGTTTTTT.